This record concerns one T cell receptor (beta chain) sequence. This clonotype came up many times. Its specific antigen is unknown. No base quality values were provided; no much bigger clone lies one nucleotide off. The data were obtained in a study of read filtering for tumor transcriptome and immune sequencing (TCRdb year 2020). General notes on the study: The cohort was composed of about 18 male and 14 female patients, with a mean age of approximately 70 years and an age range of about 47 to 85. Using the same bone marrow samples, the study compared TCR repertoires obtained by targeted immune repertoire sequencing with those obtained by bulk whole-transcriptome sequencing. By revised international staging, eight or nine patients were R-ISS I, 15 to 20 were R-ISS II and 6 or 7 were R-ISS III. After DNase treatment, whole-transcriptome libraries were prepared using the TruSeq RNA Access Library Prep Kit. One of the main goals was to work out a read-filtering strategy for immune repertoire data, in particular whether clonotypes backed by only a single read should be removed. Per sample, about 3.5 to 11 million TCR-region mapped reads were obtained with IR-seq, compared with only roughly 85 to 1273 with RNA-seq. Results and caveats for the whole study, not just this receptor: The correlation between IR-seq and RNA-seq shared clonotype proportions was increased by removal of single-read clonotypes. Single-read clonotypes made up about 87% of clonotypes but about 3.6% of total reads in IR-seq, and over 65% of clonotypes and roughly 45% of reads in RNA-seq. Rather than purified T cells, the sorted CD138-negative fraction was a mixed bone marrow immune population. Compared with RNA-seq, IR-seq captured clonotypes at much higher depth and more reliably, and a smaller IR-seq throughput was enough to identify most shared clonotypes.

Each patient had bone marrow sampled at the time of active disease. Ficoll-Hypaque density gradient centrifugation was used to isolate bone marrow mononuclear cells. Myeloma plasma cells were removed and CD138-negative cells were obtained by negative selection following labeling with CD138 magnetic microbeads on a MACS separator. Flow cytometry with CD138 antibodies on an Attune NxT was used to check how pure the isolated cells were. TRIzol reagent was used to extract total RNA, and a NanoDrop spectrophotometer was used to quantify the extracted RNA. Paired RNA-seq and IR-seq were performed on each patient's CD138-negative bone marrow sample. Starting from about 400 ng RNA, TCR libraries were constructed with the Immunoverse kit using molecular barcoded adaptors that cover the alpha/delta and beta/gamma chains. TCR library preparation used the same RNA that went into transcriptome sequencing. TCR libraries were sequenced on an Illumina HiSeq 4000 with 2 x 150 cycles. The authors' pipeline ran thus. With MiXCR, TCR reads were aligned to human V, D, J and C references and assembled into CDR3 clonotypes, with quality filtering and error correction included. The tcR package in R was used to analyze clonotype counts and gene usage diversity. Raw mapping reads were checked after the RNA-seq reads had been mapped by STAR aligner version 2.5.3a onto the human GRCh37 genome. To test how sequencing depth affects detected clonotypes, IR-seq fastq files were randomly downsampled with Seqtk 1.3. TCRdb reprocessing: public reads trimmed at Q25 with fastp, clones called with MiXCR, in-frame beta chains kept. Rows merge per CDR3 protein into single entries with the most common DNA and genes. The V and J calls were determined by TCRdb, not by the authors. The sample records 100,000 to 150,000 distinct CDR3 sequences, 13% of which are singletons. The top ten hold 7.5% to 9.5% of the sample.

V is cut by 0 bases and J by 11 bases, and the space between the germline ends is 11 bases. CDR1 and CDR2, looked up from the germline V gene, are MGHRA and YSYEKL. From the cysteine through the phenylalanine, the CDR3 covers 12 amino acids. The only DNA kept is the CDR3, 36 bases in frame from the first base. The sequence joins TRBV4-1 to TRBJ2-7, with an unclear D gene assignment. The receptor was isolated from a donor at least 40 years old with multiple myeloma. Sequenced input: a population of CD138-negative cells sorted from bone marrow. The cell subset or site label of this sample denotes: bone marrow mononuclear cells depleted of CD138+ plasma/myeloma cells by negative magnetic selection. The CDR3 protein sequence reads: CASSQDSHWKYF. The nucleotide sequence is TGCGCCAGCAGCCAAGACAGTCATTGGAAGTACTTC.